Listed here are 22 T cell receptor beta chains from one sample, sequenced in a study of T cell responses to AZD1222 COVID-19 vaccine. Produced via immunoSEQ multiplex PCR; TCRdb's table is partial and in-frame only. The sample shows 54,000 or so clones, about 80% of them seen only once. Source: peripheral blood, taken 28 days after the second AZD1222 dose. The receptors here all came from an adult who received the AZD1222 COVID-19 vaccine.

The rearrangement joins TRBV7-8 to TRBJ1-2; 7 bases fit TRBD1. V lost 1 base, J lost 7 bases, and 6 bases stayed unmatched. CDR1 and CDR2 from the germline V gene are SGHVS and FQNEAQ. The length of the CDR3 is 14 residues. CDR3 nucleotide sequence: TGTGCCAGCAGCTTAGACGACAGGGAAGCTGGCTACACCTTC. Protein: CASSLDDREAGYTF.

This clone was detected only once. The V call is TRBV6-4, the J call TRBJ2-2; D may be TRBD1 or TRBD2 (5 bases each). The CDR3 sequence is 13 residues long. The V end was cut by 0 bases, the J end by 7 bases, with 6 bases between. Germline V gene data show CDR1 as MRHNA and CDR2 as SNTAGT. CDR3 DNA: TGTGCCAGCAGTGACTCGGGGGTCGGGGAGCTGTTTTTT. Translated: CASSDSGVGELFF.

This clone was seen once. The J gene is TRBJ2-2, the V gene TRBV9; 14 bases fit TRBD2. V lost 4 bases to trimming and J lost 6 bases; unmatched junction nucleotides: 8. The CDR3 length is 17 residues. In germline, CDR1 is SGDLS, CDR2 YYNGEE. Written as DNA, the CDR3 is TGTGCCAGCAGCCGACGGGGACTAGCGGGAGCATCCGGGGAGCTGTTTTTT. As protein: CASSRRGLAGASGELFF.

The chain employs TRBV27 and TRBJ2-1; 8 bases fit TRBD2. V was clipped by 3 bases and J by 7 bases; unmatched bases: 11. The CDR3 spans 16 residues. The germline V gene encodes CDR1 MNHEY and CDR2 SMNVEV (reference sequence). The CDR3 bases are TGTGCCAGCAGTTTGTCCGGGACTAGTCGGTGGAATGAGCAGTTCTTC. The encoded protein is CASSLSGTSRWNEQFF.

The rearrangement joins TRBV2 to TRBJ2-1, with no clear D. V was pared by 3 bases and J by 6 bases, with 9 bases between. The CDR3 loop spans 13 amino acids. CDR1 and CDR2 (germline): SNHLY, FYNNEI. Here the CDR3 reads CASSDWYGNEQFF. The CDR3 region has the DNA TGTGCCAGCAGTGATTGGTATGGCAATGAGCAGTTCTTC.

This clone has only one observation. This chain uses TRBV9 with TRBJ2-3; D may match TRBD1 or TRBD2 (5 bases each). V shed 0 bases and J shed 7 bases, with 9 bases lying between them. The CDR3 contains 13 residues. The germline V gene has CDR1 SGDLS and CDR2 YYNGEE. CDR3 nucleotides: TGTGCCAGCAGCGTAGGTGGGGGAAATACGCAGTATTTT. It is translated as CASSVGGGNTQYF.

The chain recombines TRBV28 with TRBJ2-7; D perhaps matches TRBD1 (6 bases). Trimming pared 8 bases from V and 6 bases from J, leaving 20 bases between. Per the germline V gene, CDR1 is MDHEN and CDR2 is SYDVKM. The CDR3 length is 14 residues. CDR3 in amino acids: CASGIQGRLIEQYF. The CDR3 coding sequence is TGTGCCAGCGGGATCCAGGGGCGGTTAATCGAGCAGTACTTC.

This chain joins TRBV27 and TRBJ1-4; 12 bases match TRBD1. The CDR3 runs to 20 residues. Germline CDR1 and CDR2: MNHEY and SMNVEV (reference sequence). Trimming cost V 0 bases and J 0 bases; bases outside gene matches: 8. The CDR3 sequence: CASSLSGQGAVGATNEKLFF. CDR3 DNA: TGTGCCAGCAGTTTATCGGGACAGGGGGCTGTTGGTGCAACTAATGAAAAACTGTTTTTT.

The V and J genes are TRBV7-8 and TRBJ2-2, with no clear D. Trimming took 10 bases from V and 5 from J, leaving 14 bases between them. CDR1 and CDR2 from the germline V gene are SGHVS and FQNEAQ. CDR3 size: 13 residues. The CDR3 spells CATAFRRTGELFF. CDR3 DNA sequence: TGTGCCACCGCGTTTAGACGTACCGGGGAGCTGTTTTTT.

The chain has TRBV15 and TRBJ2-2; the D is unclear. V lost 0 bases and J 6 bases, leaving 5 bases between the germline ends. Germline CDR1 is LNHNV and CDR2 is YYDKDF (reference sequence). The CDR3 sequence is 13 residues long. The CDR3 loop is CATSRDISGELFF. CDR3 bases: TGTGCCACCAGCAGAGATATATCCGGGGAGCTGTTTTTT.

The gene calls are TRBV11-2 and TRBJ2-2; D remains unclear. The germline V gene encodes CDR1 SGHAT and CDR2 FQNNGV. The CDR3 has 13 amino acids. Trimming stripped 5 bases from V and 6 bases from J, with 10 bases between. CDR3 in amino acids: CASSHVISGELFF. CDR3 in DNA: TGTGCCAGCAGCCATGTTATCTCCGGGGAGCTGTTTTTT.

V usage is TRBV7-3 and J usage is TRBJ1-2; TRBD1 aligns across 8 bases. CDR1 and CDR2 (germline): SGHTA, FQGTGA. This CDR3 has 15 residues. Trimming cost V 5 bases and J 4 bases; bases outside gene matches: 9. CDR3 sequence reads: CASSPQGAPGYGYTF. The DNA of the CDR3 is TGTGCCAGCAGCCCCCAGGGGGCTCCGGGCTATGGCTACACCTTC. The whole variable domain, filled in from reference TRBV7-3 and TRBJ1-2, reads GAGVSQTPSNKVTEKGKYVELRCDPISGHTALYWYRQSLGQGPEFLIYFQGTGAADDSGLPNDRFFAVRPEGSVSTLKIQRTERGDSAVYLCASSPQGAPGYGYTFGSGTRLTVV.

This rearrangement joins TRBV5-1 to TRBJ2-3, with D maybe TRBD1 (6 bases). From germline, CDR1 is SGHRS and CDR2 YFSETQ. Trimming left V 4 bases short and J 3 bases short, with 9 bases between. The CDR3 covers 13 residues. In DNA form, the CDR3 reads TGCGCCAGCAGCCGTGACAGGACAGATACGCAGTATTTT. This gives the protein CASSRDRTDTQYF.

The chain combines TRBV28 with TRBJ2-7, with D perhaps TRBD1 or TRBD2 (5 bases each). The V end was cut by 4 bases, the J end by 0 bases, with 10 bases between. Germline V gene lookup returns CDR1 MDHEN and CDR2 SYDVKM. This CDR3 has 14 residues. In nucleotides, the CDR3 is TGTGCCAGCAGTTGGGGACGGTTCTCCTACGAGCAGTACTTC. The encoded protein is CASSWGRFSYEQYF.

This chain uses TRBV27 with TRBJ1-1; D is unclear. With 2 bases removed from V and 4 bases from J, the gap between germline ends came to 8 bases. The CDR3 extends over 13 amino acids. CDR1 is MNHEY, CDR2 SMNVEV, per germline (reference sequence). In DNA form, the CDR3 reads TGTGCCAGCAGTTTAAACTTGGGCACTGAAGCTTTCTTT. This codes for CASSLNLGTEAFF.

This clone was seen a single time. The J gene is TRBJ1-5, the V gene TRBV6-2 or TRBV6-3, with a weak D call TRBD1 (5 bases). CDR1 and CDR2 (germline): MNHEY, SVGEGT. This CDR3 region has 16 residues. Trimming stripped 2 bases from V and 2 bases from J, with 13 bases between. DNA of the CDR3: TGTGCCAGCAGTTACGGGGTAGGGGCGGGCAATCAGCCCCAGCATTTT. Translating it yields CASSYGVGAGNQPQHF.

The genes are TRBV3-1 (or the pseudogene TRBV3-2) and TRBJ1-2; D is perhaps TRBD1 (6 bases). The V gene's germline CDR1 is LGHDT and CDR2 YNNKEL (reference sequence). V lost 2 bases and J 8 bases, leaving 18 bases between the germline ends. CDR3 length: 15 residues. CDR3 sequence reads: CASSQNLGQGYGYTF. The DNA of the CDR3 is TGTGCCAGCAGCCAAAACCTGGGCCAGGGGTACGGCTACACCTTC.

The chain uses TRBV6-5 and TRBJ1-1; 7 nucleotides match TRBD1. This CDR3 spans 14 amino acids. The germline CDR1 and CDR2 sequences are MNHEY and SVGAGI. V trimming: 6 bases; J trimming: 4 bases; junction bases outside the gene matches: 8. CDR3 amino acids: CASSLQGLGTEAFF. CDR3 coding DNA: TGTGCCAGCAGCCTACAGGGGTTGGGCACTGAAGCTTTCTTT.

The chain uses TRBV7-2 and TRBJ1-1; no definite D call. Trimming stripped 3 bases from V and 8 bases from J, with 7 bases between. This CDR3 comprises 11 residues. Germline V gene data show CDR1 as SGHTA and CDR2 as FQGNSA. The CDR3 region has the DNA TGTGCCAGCAGCTTTTCCCAAGAAGCTTTCTTT. This sequence encodes CASSFSQEAFF.

This sequence joins TRBV2 and TRBJ1-6; TRBD1 matches 10 bases. The CDR3 loop spans 17 amino acids. The V segment lost 4 bases and the J segment 5 bases; nucleotides outside the gene matches: 8. The germline gives CDR1 SNHLY, CDR2 FYNNEI. Here the CDR3 reads CASSGTGTGVNNSPLHF. In DNA, the CDR3 is TGTGCCAGCAGTGGGACCGGGACAGGGGTGAATAATTCACCCCTCCACTTT.

The chain employs TRBV5-1 and TRBJ2-3; tentatively, D is TRBD1 (5 bases). Germline CDR1 SGHRS, CDR2 YFSETQ. This CDR3 region has 15 residues. V dropped 2 bases and J dropped 2 bases, with 12 bases sitting between them. This CDR3 is CASSFRQSNTDTQYF. The CDR3 coding sequence is TGCGCCAGCAGCTTCCGACAGTCGAACACAGATACGCAGTATTTT.

The CDR3 spells CASSSSWGPGESNQPQHF. The CDR3 bases are TGTGCCAGCAGCTCAAGTTGGGGGCCAGGGGAAAGCAATCAGCCCCAGCATTTT. The genes are TRBV7-2 and TRBJ1-5; weak D call: TRBD1 (6 bases). Per the germline V gene, CDR1 is SGHTA and CDR2 is FQGNSA. CDR3 length: 18 residues. Trimming took 4 bases from V and 1 from J, leaving 20 bases between them.